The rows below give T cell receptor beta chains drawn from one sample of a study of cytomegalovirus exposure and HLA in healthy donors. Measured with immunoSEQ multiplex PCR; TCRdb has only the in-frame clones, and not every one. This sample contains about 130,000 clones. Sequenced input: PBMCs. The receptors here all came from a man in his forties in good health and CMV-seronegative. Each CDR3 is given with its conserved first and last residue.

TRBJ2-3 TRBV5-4 CASSLFPGGFGFSTDTQYF
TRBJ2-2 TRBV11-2 CASSKPGQANTGELFF
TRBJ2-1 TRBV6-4 CASSRTAGRVDEQFF
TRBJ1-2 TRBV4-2 CASSRGDGANYGYTF
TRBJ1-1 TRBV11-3 CASSPGIGFMNTEAFF
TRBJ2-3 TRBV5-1 CASMREGFRTDTQYF
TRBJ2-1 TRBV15 CATSRDRDSYNEQFF
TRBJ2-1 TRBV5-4 CASSLDSRSYNEQFF
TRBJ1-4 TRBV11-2 CASSSDTPRGEKLFF
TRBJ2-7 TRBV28 CASSGGYEQYF
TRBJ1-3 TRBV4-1 CASSQDQGRNTIYF
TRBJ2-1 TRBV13 CASSSRTSGRNEQFF
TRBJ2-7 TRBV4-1 CASSLGETGGPEQYF
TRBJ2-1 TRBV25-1 CASNGRAYYNEQFF
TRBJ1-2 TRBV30 CAWKNRGGPYGYTF
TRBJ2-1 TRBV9 CASSPRGTTQGSYNEQFF
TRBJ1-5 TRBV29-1 CSVSPGGWQPQHF
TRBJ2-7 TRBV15 CATSRPGRTYEQYF
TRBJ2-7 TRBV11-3 CASSLDTYEQYF
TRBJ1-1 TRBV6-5 CASRRALNTEAFF
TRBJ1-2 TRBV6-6 CASSSLLYGYTF
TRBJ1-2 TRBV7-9 CASSLPGVDYGYTF
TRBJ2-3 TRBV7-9 CASSLGAGRTDTQYF
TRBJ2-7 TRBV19 CASSISGQGKAYEQYF
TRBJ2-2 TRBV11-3 CASSKRAGSTGELFF
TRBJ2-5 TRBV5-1 CASSLALGAQETQYF
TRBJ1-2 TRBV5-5 CASSLGGTGGHYGYTF
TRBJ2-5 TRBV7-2 CASSLDQLAWQTQYF
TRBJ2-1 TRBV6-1 CASRTISEQFF
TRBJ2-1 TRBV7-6 CASSPGVGRQFF
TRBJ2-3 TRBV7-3 CASSLGTSTDTQYF
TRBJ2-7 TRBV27 CASSLTPPGLGSYEQYF